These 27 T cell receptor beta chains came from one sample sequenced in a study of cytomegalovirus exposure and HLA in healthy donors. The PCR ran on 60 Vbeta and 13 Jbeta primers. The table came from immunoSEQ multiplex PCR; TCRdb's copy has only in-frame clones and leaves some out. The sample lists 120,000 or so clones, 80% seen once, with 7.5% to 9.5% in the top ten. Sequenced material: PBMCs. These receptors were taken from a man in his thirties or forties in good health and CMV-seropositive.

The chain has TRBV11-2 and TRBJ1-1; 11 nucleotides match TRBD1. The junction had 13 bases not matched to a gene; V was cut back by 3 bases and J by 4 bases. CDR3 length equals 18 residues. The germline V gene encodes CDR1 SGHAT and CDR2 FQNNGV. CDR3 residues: CASSFPGDRGGDSTEAFF. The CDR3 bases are TGTGCCAGCAGCTTCCCCGGGGACAGGGGGGGCGATTCCACTGAAGCTTTCTTT.

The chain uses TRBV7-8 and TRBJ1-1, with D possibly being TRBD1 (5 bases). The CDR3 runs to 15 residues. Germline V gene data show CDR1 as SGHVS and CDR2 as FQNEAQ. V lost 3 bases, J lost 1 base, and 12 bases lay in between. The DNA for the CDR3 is TGTGCCAGCAGCTTTGGGGCTTCGGGGAACACTGAAGCTTTCTTT. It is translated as CASSFGASGNTEAFF. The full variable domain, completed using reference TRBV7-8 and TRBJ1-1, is GAGVSQSPRYKVAKRGQDVALRCDPISGHVSLFWYQQALGQGPEFLTYFQNEAQLDKSGLPSDRFFAERPEGSVSTLKIQRTQQEDSAVYLCASSFGASGNTEAFFGQGTRLTVV.

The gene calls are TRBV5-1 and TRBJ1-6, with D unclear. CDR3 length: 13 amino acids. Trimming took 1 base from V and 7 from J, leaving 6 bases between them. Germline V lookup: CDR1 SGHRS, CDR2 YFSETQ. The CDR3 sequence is CASSLIENSPLHF. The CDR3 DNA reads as TGCGCCAGCAGCTTGATAGAAAATTCACCCCTCCACTTT.

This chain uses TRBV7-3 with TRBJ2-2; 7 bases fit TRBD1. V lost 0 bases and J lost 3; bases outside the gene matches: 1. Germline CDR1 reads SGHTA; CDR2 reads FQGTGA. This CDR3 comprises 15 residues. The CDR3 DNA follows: TGTGCCAGCAGCTTAACAGGGGGCGACACCGGGGAGCTGTTTTTT. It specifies CASSLTGGDTGELFF.

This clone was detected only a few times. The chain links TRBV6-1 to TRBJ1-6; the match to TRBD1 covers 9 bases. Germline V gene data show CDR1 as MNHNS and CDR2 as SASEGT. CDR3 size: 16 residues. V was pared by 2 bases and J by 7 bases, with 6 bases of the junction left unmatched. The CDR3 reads CASSEFWDRVNSPLHF. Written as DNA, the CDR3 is TGTGCCAGCAGTGAATTCTGGGACAGGGTCAATTCACCCCTCCACTTT.

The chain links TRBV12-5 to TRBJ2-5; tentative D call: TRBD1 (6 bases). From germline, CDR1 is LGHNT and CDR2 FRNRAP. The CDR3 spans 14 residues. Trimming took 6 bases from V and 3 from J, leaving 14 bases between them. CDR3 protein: CASGPLGAEETQYF. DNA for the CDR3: TGTGCTAGTGGCCCTTTGGGGGCTGAAGAGACCCAGTACTTC.

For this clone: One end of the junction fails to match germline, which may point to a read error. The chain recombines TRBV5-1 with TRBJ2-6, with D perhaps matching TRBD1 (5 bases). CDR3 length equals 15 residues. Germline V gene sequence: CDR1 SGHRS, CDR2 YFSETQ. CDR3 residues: CASSQQSSGANGLTF. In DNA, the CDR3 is TGCGCCAGCAGCCAGCAGAGCTCTGGGGCCAACGGCCTGACTTTC.

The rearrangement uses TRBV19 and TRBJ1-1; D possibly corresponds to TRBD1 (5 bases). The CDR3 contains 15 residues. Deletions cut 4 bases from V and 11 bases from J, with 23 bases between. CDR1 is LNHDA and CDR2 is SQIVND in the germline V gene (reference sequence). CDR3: CASSNSGTLVTGAFF. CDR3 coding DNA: TGTGCCAGTAGTAACTCCGGGACTCTCGTAACGGGGGCTTTCTTT.

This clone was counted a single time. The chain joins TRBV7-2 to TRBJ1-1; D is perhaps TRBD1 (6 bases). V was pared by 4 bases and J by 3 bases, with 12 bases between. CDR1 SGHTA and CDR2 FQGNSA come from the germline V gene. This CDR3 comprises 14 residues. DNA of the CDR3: TGTGCCAGCAGCTACAGGGTAAGCGACACTGAAGCTTTCTTT. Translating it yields CASSYRVSDTEAFF.

The DNA of the CDR3 is TGTGCCAGCAGCTTAAAAGGGGGCTTTCATATCGACTATGGCTACACCTTC. Its protein is CASSLKGGFHIDYGYTF. J is TRBJ1-2 and V is TRBV27, with TRBD1 identical over 7 bases. This CDR3 is 17 amino acids long. Germline V gives CDR1 MNHEY, CDR2 SMNVEV (reference sequence). After removal of 6 bases from V and 3 bases from J, the junction contained 16 bases not matched to a gene.

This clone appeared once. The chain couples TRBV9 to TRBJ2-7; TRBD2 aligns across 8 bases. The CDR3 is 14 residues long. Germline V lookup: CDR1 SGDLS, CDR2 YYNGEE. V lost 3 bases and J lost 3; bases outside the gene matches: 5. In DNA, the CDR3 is TGTGCCAGCAGCGGGCCGGGAGGGATCTACGAGCAGTACTTC. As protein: CASSGPGGIYEQYF.

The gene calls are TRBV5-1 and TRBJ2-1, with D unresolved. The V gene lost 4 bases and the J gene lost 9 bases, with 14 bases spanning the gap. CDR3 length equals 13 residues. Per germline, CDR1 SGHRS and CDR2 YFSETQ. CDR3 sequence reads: CASSIISNGEQFF. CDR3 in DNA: TGCGCCAGCAGCATTATTAGTAATGGTGAGCAGTTCTTC.

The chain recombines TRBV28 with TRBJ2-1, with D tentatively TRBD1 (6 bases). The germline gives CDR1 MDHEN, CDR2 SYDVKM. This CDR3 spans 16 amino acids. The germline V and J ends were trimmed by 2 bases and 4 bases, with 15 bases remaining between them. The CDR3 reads CASSLGFFGQYNEQFF. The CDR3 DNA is TGTGCCAGCAGTTTAGGTTTCTTCGGACAGTACAATGAGCAGTTCTTC.

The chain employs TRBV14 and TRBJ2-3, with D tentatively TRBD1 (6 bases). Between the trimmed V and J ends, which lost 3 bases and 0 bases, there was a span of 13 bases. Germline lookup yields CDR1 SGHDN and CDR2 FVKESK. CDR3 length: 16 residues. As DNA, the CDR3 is TGTGCCAGCAGCCAGGTTGGGGGCCAAAGCACAGATACGCAGTATTTT. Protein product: CASSQVGGQSTDTQYF.

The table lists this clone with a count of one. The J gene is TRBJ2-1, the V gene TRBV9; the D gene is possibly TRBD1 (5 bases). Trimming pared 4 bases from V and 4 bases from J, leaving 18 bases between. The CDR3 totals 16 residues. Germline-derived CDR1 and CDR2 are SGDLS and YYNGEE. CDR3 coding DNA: TGTGCCAGCAGCTCAAGAAGGGGCAGAGATTACAATGAGCAGTTCTTC. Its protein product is CASSSRRGRDYNEQFF.

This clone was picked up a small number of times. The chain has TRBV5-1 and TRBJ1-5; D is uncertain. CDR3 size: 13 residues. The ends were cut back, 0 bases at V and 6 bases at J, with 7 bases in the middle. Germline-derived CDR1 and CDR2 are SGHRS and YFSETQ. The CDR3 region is CASSLDIGQPQHF. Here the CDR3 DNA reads TGCGCCAGCAGCTTGGACATTGGTCAGCCCCAGCATTTT.

The CDR3 DNA reads as TGTGCCAGCAGTGAATTAATGGGGGGGGCGATAGCTCAGCCCCAGCATTTT. Its translation: CASSELMGGAIAQPQHF. The rearrangement joins TRBV6-1 to TRBJ1-5, with D perhaps TRBD1 (6 bases). This CDR3 spans 17 amino acids. Germline values: CDR1 MNHNS, CDR2 SASEGT. The V gene lost 2 bases and the J gene lost 6 bases, with 20 bases spanning the gap.

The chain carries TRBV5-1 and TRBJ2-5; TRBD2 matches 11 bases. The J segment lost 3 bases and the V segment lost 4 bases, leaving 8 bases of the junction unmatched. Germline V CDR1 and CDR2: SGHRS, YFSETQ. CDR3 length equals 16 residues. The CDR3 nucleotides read TGCGCCAGCAGCGGCGGAGGTAGCGGGGGGGAAGAGACCCAGTACTTC. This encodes CASSGGGSGGEETQYF. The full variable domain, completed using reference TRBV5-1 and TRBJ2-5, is KAGVTQTPRYLIKTRGQQVTLSCSPISGHRSVSWYQQTPGQGLQFLFEYFSETQRNKGNFPGRFSGRQFSNSRSEMNVSTLELGDSALYLCASSGGGSGGEETQYFGPGTRLLVL.

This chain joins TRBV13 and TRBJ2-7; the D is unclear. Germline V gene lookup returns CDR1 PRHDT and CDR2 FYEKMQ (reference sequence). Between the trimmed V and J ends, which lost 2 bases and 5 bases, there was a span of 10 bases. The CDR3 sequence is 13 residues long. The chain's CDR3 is CASSLNRVNEQYF. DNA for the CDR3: TGTGCCAGCAGCTTAAACCGGGTGAACGAGCAGTACTTC.

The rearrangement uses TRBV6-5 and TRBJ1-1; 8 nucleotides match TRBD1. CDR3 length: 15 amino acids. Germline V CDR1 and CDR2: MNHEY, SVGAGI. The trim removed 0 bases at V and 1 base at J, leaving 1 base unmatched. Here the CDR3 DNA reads TGTGCCAGCAGTTACTCGACAGGGGAGAACACTGAAGCTTTCTTT. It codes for CASSYSTGENTEAFF.

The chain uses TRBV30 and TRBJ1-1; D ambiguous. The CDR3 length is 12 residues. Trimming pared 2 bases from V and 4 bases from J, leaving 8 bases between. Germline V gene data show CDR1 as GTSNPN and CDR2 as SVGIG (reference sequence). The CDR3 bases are TGTGCCTGGAGTATTTCCAGCACTGAAGCTTTCTTT. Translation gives CAWSISSTEAFF.

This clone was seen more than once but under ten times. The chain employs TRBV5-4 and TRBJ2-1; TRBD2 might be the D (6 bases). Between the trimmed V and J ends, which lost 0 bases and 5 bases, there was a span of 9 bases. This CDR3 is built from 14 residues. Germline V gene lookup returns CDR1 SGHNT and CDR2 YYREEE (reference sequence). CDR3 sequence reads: CASSLGGVNNEQFF. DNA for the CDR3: TGTGCCAGCAGCTTGGGCGGGGTTAACAATGAGCAGTTCTTC.

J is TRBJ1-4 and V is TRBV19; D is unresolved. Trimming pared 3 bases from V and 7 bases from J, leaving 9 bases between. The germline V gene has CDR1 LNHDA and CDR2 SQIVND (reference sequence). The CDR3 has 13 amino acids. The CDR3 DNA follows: TGTGCCAGTAGTATTTCCCCTAGTGAAAAACTGTTTTTT. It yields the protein CASSISPSEKLFF.

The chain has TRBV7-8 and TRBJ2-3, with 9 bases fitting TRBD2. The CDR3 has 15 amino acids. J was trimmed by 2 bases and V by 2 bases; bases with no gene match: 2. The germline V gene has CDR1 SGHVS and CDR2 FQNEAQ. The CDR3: CASSLLAGFTDTQYF. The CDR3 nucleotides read TGTGCCAGCAGCTTACTAGCGGGGTTCACAGATACGCAGTATTTT.

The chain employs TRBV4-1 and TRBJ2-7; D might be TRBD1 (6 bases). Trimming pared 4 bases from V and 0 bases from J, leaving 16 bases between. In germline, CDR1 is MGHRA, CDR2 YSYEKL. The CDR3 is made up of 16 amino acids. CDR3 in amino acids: CASSRGPRDTSYEQYF. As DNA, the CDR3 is TGCGCCAGCAGCCGGGGGCCCCGGGACACCTCCTACGAGCAGTACTTC.

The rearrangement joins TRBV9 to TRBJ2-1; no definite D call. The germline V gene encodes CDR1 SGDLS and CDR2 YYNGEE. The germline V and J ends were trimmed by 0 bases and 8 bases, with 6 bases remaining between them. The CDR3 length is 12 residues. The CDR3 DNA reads TGTGCCAGCAGCGTAGATCTCTATGAGCAGTTCTTC. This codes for CASSVDLYEQFF. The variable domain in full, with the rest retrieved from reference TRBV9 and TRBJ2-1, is DSGVTQTPKHLITATGQRVTLRCSPRSGDLSVYWYQQSLDQGLQFLIQYYNGEERAKGNILERFSAQQFPDLHSELNLSSLELGDSALYFCASSVDLYEQFFGPGTRLTVL.

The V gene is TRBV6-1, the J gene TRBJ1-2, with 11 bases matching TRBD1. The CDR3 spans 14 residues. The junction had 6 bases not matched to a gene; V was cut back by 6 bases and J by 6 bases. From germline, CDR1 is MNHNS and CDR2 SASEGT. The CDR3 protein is CASRQGQGADGYTF. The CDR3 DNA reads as TGTGCCAGCAGGCAAGGACAGGGGGCGGATGGCTACACCTTC.